The subject of this entry is one T cell receptor (beta chain). Its antigen is unknown. The method was immunoSEQ multiplex PCR; TCRdb's version includes in-frame clones alone and lacks a portion of them. The repertoire has 150,000 or so clones, under 95% of them found once; the top ten carry roughly 5%. This entry is derived from a study of T cell responses to AZD1222 COVID-19 vaccine. Regarding the study as a whole: Mapped onto spike, vaccine-associated CD4 TCRs spanned it and were dominant at 160-218 and 743-854. Vaccination with two AZD1222 doses was followed by a rise in Spike-specific TCR breadth and depth. Among the donors, most were white British and more were female, and clonal diversity was possibly underestimated.

V dropped 3 bases and J dropped 10 bases, with 13 bases sitting between them. The CDR3 has 14 residues. Germline lookup yields CDR1 SGHAT and CDR2 FQNNGV. The chain couples TRBV11-2 to TRBJ1-6; the D is unclear. The sequences come from peripheral blood, collected on day 0 of AZD1222 vaccination. The sequence was collected from an adult in good health. The CDR3 loop reads CASSFTGLDSPLHF. DNA of the CDR3: TGTGCCAGCAGCTTTACCGGGCTTGACTCACCCCTCCACTTT.